What follows describes a single TCR beta chain. This specimen belongs to a study of shared clonotypes between healthy human individuals. Study-level information: Researchers assigned three CD4 naive, three CD4 memory, two CD8 naive and one CD8 memory plate to each donor.

On sorted subsets, replicate PCRs used approximately 190 ng DNA, or tens of thousands of T cell genomes. This table comes from immunoSEQ multiplex PCR, and its TCRdb copy is limited to in-frame clones, with some not included. The sample has around 2.5 million clones, roughly 93% seen once. Between the trimmed V and J ends, which lost 4 bases and 6 bases, there was a span of 9 bases. The CDR3 extends over 12 amino acids. Per the germline V gene, CDR1 is MNHEY and CDR2 is SVGAGI. Donors were healthy HIV-negative adults without recently reported acute infections or vaccinations. CD4+ cell separation produced CD45RA+ naive and CD45RA-negative memory subsets.

The sample was naive CD4+ T cells from PBMCs. Specified subset: CD45RA+ positively selected. The rearrangement uses TRBV6-5 and TRBJ1-2; possible D gene TRBD1, 5 bases. The TCR was taken from a man between 18 and 29 years old in good health. Some clones in this sample may be carry-over from other donors' samples. CDR3: CASSWGTDGYTF. In nucleotides, the CDR3 is TGTGCCAGCAGTTGGGGGACGGATGGCTACACCTTC.